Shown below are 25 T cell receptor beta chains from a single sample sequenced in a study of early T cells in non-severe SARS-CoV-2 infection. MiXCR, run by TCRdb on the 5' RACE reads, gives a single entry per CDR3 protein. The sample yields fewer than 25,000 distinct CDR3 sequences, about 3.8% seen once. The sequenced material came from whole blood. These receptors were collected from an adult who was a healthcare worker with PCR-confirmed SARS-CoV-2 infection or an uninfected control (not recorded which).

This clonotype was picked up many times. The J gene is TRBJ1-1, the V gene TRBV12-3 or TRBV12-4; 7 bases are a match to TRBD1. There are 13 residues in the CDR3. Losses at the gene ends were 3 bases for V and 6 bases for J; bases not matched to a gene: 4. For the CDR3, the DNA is TGTGCCAGCAGTTTGACAGGGTGGGCTGAAGCTTTCTTT. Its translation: CASSLTGWAEAFF.

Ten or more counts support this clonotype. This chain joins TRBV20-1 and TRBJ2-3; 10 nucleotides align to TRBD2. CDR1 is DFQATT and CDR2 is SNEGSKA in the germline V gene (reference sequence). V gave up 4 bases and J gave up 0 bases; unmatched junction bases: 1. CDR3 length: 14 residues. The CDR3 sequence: CSATSGGSTDTQYF. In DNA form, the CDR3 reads TGCAGTGCTACTAGCGGGGGCAGCACAGATACGCAGTATTTT.

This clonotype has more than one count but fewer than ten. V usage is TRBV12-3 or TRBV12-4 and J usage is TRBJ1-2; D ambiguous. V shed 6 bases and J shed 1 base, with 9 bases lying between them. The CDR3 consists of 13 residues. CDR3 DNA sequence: TGTGCCAGCAGACCAAATCGTAACTATGGCTACACCTTC. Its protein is CASRPNRNYGYTF.

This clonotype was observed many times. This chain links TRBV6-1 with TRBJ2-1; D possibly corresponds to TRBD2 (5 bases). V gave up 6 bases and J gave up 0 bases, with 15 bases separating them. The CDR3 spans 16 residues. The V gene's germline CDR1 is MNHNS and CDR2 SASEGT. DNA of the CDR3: TGTGCCAGCAGAGTACAAATCCGGGACTCCTACAATGAGCAGTTCTTC. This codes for CASRVQIRDSYNEQFF.

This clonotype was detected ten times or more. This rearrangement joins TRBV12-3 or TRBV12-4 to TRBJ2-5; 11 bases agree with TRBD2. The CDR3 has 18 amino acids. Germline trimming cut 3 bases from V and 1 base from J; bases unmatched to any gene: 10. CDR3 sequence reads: CASSLAGASGGPQETQYF. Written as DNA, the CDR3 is TGTGCCAGCAGTTTGGCTGGGGCTAGCGGGGGGCCCCAAGAGACCCAGTACTTC.

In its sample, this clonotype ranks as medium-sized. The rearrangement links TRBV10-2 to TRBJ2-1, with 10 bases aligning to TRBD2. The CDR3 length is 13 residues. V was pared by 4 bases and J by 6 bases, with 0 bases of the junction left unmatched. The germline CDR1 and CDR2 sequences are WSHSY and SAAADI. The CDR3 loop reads CASSGLAGNEQFF. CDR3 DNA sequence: TGCGCCAGCAGTGGACTAGCGGGCAATGAGCAGTTCTTC.

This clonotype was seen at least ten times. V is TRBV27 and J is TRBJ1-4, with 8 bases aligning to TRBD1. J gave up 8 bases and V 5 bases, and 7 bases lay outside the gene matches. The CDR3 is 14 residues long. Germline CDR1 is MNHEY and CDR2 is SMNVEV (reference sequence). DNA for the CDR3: TGTGCCAGCAGTAGAGACAGGGGCTTGGAAAAACTGTTTTTT. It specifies CASSRDRGLEKLFF. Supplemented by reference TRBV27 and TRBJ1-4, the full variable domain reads EAQVTQNPRYLITVTGKKLTVTCSQNMNHEYMSWYRQDPGLGLRQIYYSMNVEVTDKGDVPEGYKVSRKEKRNFPLILESPSPNQTSLYFCASSRDRGLEKLFFGSGTQLSVL.

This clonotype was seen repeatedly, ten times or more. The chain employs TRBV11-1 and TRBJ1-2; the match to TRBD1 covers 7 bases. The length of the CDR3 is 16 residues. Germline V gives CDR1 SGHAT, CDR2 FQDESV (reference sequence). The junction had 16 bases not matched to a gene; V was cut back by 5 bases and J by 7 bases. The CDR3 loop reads CASSPRTGDREAGYTF. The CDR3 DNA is TGTGCCAGCAGCCCCAGAACCGGCGACAGGGAGGCTGGCTACACCTTC.

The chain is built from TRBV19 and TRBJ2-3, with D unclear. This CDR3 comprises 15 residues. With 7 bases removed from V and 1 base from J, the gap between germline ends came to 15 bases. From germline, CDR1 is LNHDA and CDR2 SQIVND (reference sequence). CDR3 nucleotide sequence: TGTGCCAGTAATCTGCCCCCAGTTGGCACAGATACGCAGTATTTT. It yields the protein CASNLPPVGTDTQYF. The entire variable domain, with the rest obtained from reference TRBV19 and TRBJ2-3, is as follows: DGGITQSPKYLFRKEGQNVTLSCEQNLNHDAMYWYRQDPGQGLRLIYYSQIVNDFQKGDIAEGYSVSREKKESFPLTVTSAQKNPTAFYLCASNLPPVGTDTQYFGPGTRLTVL.

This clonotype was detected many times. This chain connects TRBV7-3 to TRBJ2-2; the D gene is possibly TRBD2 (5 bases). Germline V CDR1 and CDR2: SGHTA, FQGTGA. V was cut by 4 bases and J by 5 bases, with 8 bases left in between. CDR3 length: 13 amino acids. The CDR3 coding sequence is TGTGCCAGCAGCTATCGGGAAACCGGGGAGCTGTTTTTT. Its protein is CASSYRETGELFF.

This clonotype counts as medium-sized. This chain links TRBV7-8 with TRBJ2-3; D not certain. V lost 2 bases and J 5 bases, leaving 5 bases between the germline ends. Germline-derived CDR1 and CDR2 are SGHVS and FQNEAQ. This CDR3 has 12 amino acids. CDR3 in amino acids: CASSLREDTQYF. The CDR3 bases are TGTGCCAGCAGCTTAAGAGAAGATACGCAGTATTTT.

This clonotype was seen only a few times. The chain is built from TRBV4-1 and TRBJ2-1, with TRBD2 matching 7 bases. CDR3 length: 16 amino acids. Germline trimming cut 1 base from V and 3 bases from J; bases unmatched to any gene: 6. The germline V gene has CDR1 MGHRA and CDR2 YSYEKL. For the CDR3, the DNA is TGCGCCAGCAGCCAAGGGGGAGCGGGACTCTACAATGAGCAGTTCTTC. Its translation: CASSQGGAGLYNEQFF.

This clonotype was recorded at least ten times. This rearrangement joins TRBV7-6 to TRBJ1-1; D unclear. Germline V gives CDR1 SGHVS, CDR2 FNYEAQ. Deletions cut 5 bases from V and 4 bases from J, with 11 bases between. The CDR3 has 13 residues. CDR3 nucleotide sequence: TGTGCCAGCAGCAGAAGTCCCGGCACTGAAGCTTTCTTT. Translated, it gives CASSRSPGTEAFF.

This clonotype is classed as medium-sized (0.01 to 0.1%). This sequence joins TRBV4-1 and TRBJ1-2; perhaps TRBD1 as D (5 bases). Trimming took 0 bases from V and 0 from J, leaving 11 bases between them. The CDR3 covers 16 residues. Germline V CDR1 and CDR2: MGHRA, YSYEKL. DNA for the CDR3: TGCGCCAGCAGCCAAGACGGGGGAATGACTAACTATGGCTACACCTTC. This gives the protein CASSQDGGMTNYGYTF.

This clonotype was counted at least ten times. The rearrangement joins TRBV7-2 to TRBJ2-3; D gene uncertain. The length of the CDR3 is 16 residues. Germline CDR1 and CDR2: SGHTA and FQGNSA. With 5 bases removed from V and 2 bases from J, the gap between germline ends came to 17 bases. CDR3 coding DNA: TGTGCCAGCAGCCCAAATTGGGCAGGATACACAGATACGCAGTATTTT. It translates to CASSPNWAGYTDTQYF.

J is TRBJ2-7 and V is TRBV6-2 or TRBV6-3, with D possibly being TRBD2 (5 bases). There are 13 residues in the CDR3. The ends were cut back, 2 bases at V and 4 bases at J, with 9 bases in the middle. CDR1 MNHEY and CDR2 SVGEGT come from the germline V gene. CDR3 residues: CASSYGGEYEQYF. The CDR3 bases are TGTGCCAGCAGTTACGGTGGGGAGTACGAGCAGTACTTC.

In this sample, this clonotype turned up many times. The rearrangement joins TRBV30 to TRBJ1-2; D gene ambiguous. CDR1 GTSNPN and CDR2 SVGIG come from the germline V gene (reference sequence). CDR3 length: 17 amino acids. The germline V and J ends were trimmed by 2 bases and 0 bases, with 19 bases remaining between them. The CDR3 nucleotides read TGTGCCTGGAGTTTGCGGCCTTTGGCGATAGCTAACTATGGCTACACCTTC. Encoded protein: CAWSLRPLAIANYGYTF.

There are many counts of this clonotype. CDR3 region: CASSLAGEGTGELFF. CDR3 DNA: TGTGCCAGCAGCTTAGCGGGGGAGGGGACCGGGGAGCTGTTTTTT. The chain recombines TRBV7-6 with TRBJ2-2, with TRBD2 identical over 7 bases. Germline loops: CDR1 SGHVS, CDR2 FNYEAQ. The length of the CDR3 is 15 residues. V lost 0 bases, J lost 5 bases, and 3 bases stayed unmatched.

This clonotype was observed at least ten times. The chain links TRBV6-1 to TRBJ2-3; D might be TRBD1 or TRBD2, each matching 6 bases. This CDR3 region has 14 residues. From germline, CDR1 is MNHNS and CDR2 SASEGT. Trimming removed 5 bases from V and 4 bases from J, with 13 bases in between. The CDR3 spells CASSYREEADTQYF. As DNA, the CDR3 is TGTGCCAGCAGTTACAGGGAGGAGGCAGATACGCAGTATTTT.

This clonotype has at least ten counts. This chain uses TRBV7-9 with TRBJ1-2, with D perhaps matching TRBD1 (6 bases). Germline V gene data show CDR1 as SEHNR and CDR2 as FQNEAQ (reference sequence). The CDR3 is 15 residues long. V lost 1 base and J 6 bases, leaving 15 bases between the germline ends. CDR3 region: CASSLGVGGRNGYTF. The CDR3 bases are TGTGCCAGCAGCTTAGGAGTTGGGGGGCGGAATGGCTACACCTTC.

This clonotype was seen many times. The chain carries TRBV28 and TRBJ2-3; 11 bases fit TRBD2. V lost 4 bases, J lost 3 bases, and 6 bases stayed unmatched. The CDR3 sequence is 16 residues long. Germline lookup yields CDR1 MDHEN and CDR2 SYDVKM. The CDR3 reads CASSSPGTSGTDTQYF. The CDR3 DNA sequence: TGTGCCAGCAGTTCCCCCGGGACTAGCGGAACAGATACGCAGTATTTT.

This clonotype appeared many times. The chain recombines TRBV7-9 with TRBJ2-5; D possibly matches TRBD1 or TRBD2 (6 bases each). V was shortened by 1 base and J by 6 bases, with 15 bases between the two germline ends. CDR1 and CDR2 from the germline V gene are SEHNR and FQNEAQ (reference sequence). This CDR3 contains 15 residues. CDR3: CASSLVPGAEKTQYF. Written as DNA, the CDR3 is TGTGCCAGCAGCTTAGTTCCGGGGGCTGAAAAGACCCAGTACTTC.

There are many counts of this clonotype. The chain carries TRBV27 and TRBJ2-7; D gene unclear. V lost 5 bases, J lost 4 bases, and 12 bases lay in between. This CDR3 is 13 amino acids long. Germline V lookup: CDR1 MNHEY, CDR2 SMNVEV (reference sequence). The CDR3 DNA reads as TGTGCCAGCAGTCCTACCCTAGGGTACGAGCAGTACTTC. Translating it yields CASSPTLGYEQYF.

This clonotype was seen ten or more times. The DNA for the CDR3 is TGCAGCGTTCCGGACAGGACCGGAAACACCATATATTTT. Translation: CSVPDRTGNTIYF. The gene calls are TRBV29-1 and TRBJ1-3; TRBD1 aligns across 7 bases. V lost 5 bases, J lost 4 bases, and 5 bases stayed unmatched. This CDR3 contains 13 residues. Germline lookup yields CDR1 SQVTM and CDR2 ANQGSEA. Based on the CDR3 plus reference TRBV29-1 and TRBJ1-3, the full variable domain is SAVISQKPSRDICQRGTSLTIQCQVDSQVTMMFWYRQQPGQSLTLIATANQGSEATYESGFVIDKFPISRPNLTFSTLTVSNMSPEDSSIYLCSVPDRTGNTIYFGEGSWLTVV.

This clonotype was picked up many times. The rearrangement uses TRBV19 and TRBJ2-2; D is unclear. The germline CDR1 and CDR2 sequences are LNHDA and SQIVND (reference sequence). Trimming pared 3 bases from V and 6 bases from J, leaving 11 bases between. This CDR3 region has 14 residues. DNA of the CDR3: TGTGCCAGTAGTATGGGTGGGATTGCCGGGGAGCTGTTTTTT. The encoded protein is CASSMGGIAGELFF.